These T cell receptor beta chains were read from a single sample in a study of blood T cell repertoires in COVID-19. The assay was immunoSEQ multiplex PCR, and TCRdb's table has in-frame clones only and misses some. This sample has about 200,000 clones, with about 88% found just once. Material: peripheral blood. All receptors derive from a woman aged 80 or older with acute or convalescent COVID-19. CDR3s include the opening cysteine and the closing phenylalanine or tryptophan. Fields, in order: J gene, clone size, V gene, D gene, CDR3 DNA, CDR3 protein. The D gene is left open where the match is weak. The size field is filled for only some rows; it gives once, few, many or a size class.

J: TRBJ1-5; size: .; V: TRBV6-5; D: .; DNA: TGTGCCAGCAGTCCGGACAGTAACAATCAGCCCCAGCATTTT; CDR3: CASSPDSNNQPQHF
J: TRBJ2-7; size: .; V: TRBV9; D: .; DNA: TGTGCCAGCAGCGTCGGGACATCCCTGGAGCAGTACTTC; CDR3: CASSVGTSLEQYF
J: TRBJ2-1; size: .; V: TRBV5-1; D: TRBD1; DNA: TGCGCCAGCAGCTTGTCGACAGGGGGCAATGAGCAGTTCTTC; CDR3: CASSLSTGGNEQFF
J: TRBJ1-1; size: .; V: TRBV5-5; D: .; DNA: TGTGCCAGCAGCTTAGTCGTTTCGGGGATAGCAGCTTTCTTT; CDR3: CASSLVVSGIAAFF
J: TRBJ1-2; size: once; V: TRBV6-4; D: TRBD1; DNA: TGTGCCAGCAGTGACCTAAGTCGAAGTCCCCAAGAGGACAGGTCAGCTAACTATGGCTACACCTTC; CDR3: CASSDLSRSPQEDRSANYGYTF
J: TRBJ2-1; size: .; V: TRBV5-6; D: .; DNA: TGTGCCAGCAGCTTCGTAGCGGTGAGCTCCTACAATGAGCAGTTCTTC; CDR3: CASSFVAVSSYNEQFF
J: TRBJ2-3; size: .; V: TRBV9; D: .; DNA: TGTGCCAGCAGCGTAGGGCGGTATATCGGAGATACGCAGTATTTT; CDR3: CASSVGRYIGDTQYF
J: TRBJ1-4; size: .; V: TRBV18; D: .; DNA: TGTGCCAGCTCACCACGGGCCCCCGAGACTAATGAAAAACTGTTTTTT; CDR3: CASSPRAPETNEKLFF
J: TRBJ2-5; size: .; V: TRBV19; D: TRBD1; DNA: TGTGCCAGTACCCACAGGGGTGGGGAGACCCAGTACTTC; CDR3: CASTHRGGETQYF
J: TRBJ1-2; size: .; V: TRBV6-1; D: TRBD1; DNA: TGTGCCAGCACCCAAGGGACAGGGGTACTGCATGGCTACACCTTC; CDR3: CASTQGTGVLHGYTF
J: TRBJ2-7; size: once; V: TRBV5-4; D: .; DNA: TGTGCCAGCAGCTTCCAACTAGTAACCGCCGAGCAGTACTTC; CDR3: CASSFQLVTAEQYF
J: TRBJ2-5; size: .; V: TRBV7-9; D: TRBD1; DNA: TGTGCCAGCAGCTTAGGACAGGGCCCTCAAGAGACCCAGTACTTC; CDR3: CASSLGQGPQETQYF
J: TRBJ2-7; size: .; V: TRBV5-1; D: .; DNA: TGCGCCAGCAGCTTGGAGGCAGGGCCTTTCTACGAGCAGTACTTC; CDR3: CASSLEAGPFYEQYF
J: TRBJ2-6; size: .; V: TRBV4-3; D: .; DNA: TGCGCCAGCAGCCAAGGGGGGCTCGGGGCCAACGTCCTGACTTTC; CDR3: CASSQGGLGANVLTF
J: TRBJ1-2; size: .; V: TRBV27; D: .; DNA: TGTGCCAGCAGTCCACCGGGACATCTTTTCTACACCTTC; CDR3: CASSPPGHLFYTF
J: TRBJ1-4; size: .; V: TRBV2; D: TRBD1; DNA: TGTGCCAGCAGGGGACAGGGGTATGAAAAACTGTTTTTT; CDR3: CASRGQGYEKLFF
J: TRBJ1-5; size: .; V: TRBV6-6; D: TRBD1; DNA: TGTGCCAGCAGTTACTCGAGACAGGGGAGCCCCCAGCCCCAGCATTTT; CDR3: CASSYSRQGSPQPQHF
J: TRBJ2-2; size: once; V: TRBV29-1; D: .; DNA: TGCAGCGTCGTACCGGGGACTAACACCGGGGAGCTGTTTTTT; CDR3: CSVVPGTNTGELFF
J: TRBJ2-1; size: .; V: TRBV28; D: .; DNA: TGTGCCAGCAGTTCCCAAGGCGGTTTGTCGAATGAGCAGTTCTTC; CDR3: CASSSQGGLSNEQFF
J: TRBJ1-3; size: .; V: TRBV18; D: .; DNA: TGTGCCAGCTCACCGGGAGAGAGCTCTGGAAACACCATATATTTT; CDR3: CASSPGESSGNTIYF
J: TRBJ1-2; size: .; V: TRBV2; D: TRBD1; DNA: TGTGCCAGCAGTTCCGGGACAGAGGTCCGTGGCTACACCTTC; CDR3: CASSSGTEVRGYTF
J: TRBJ1-2; size: few; V: TRBV7-8; D: TRBD1; DNA: TGTGCCAGCAGCTTAGACCGGGACAGGGTGTACACCTTC; CDR3: CASSLDRDRVYTF
J: TRBJ1-2; size: .; V: TRBV28; D: TRBD1; DNA: TGTGCCAGCAGTTGGGACAGGGGGGATGGCTACACCTTC; CDR3: CASSWDRGDGYTF
J: TRBJ1-1; size: .; V: TRBV18; D: .; DNA: TGTGCCAGCTCACCTCAAAGGGGGGGGACTGAAGCTTTCTTT; CDR3: CASSPQRGGTEAFF
J: TRBJ2-1; size: .; V: TRBV7-6; D: .; DNA: TGTGCCAGCGGAACGGCCAGGAACTCCTACAATGAGCAGTTCTTC; CDR3: CASGTARNSYNEQFF
J: TRBJ1-1; size: .; V: TRBV2; D: TRBD1; DNA: TGTGCCAGCAGGCCGACAGGGATGAACACTGAAGCTTTCTTT; CDR3: CASRPTGMNTEAFF
J: TRBJ2-5; size: .; V: TRBV7-2; D: TRBD2; DNA: TGTGCCAGCAGCTTAGCCCTAGCGGGAGGTTTGGAGACCCAGTACTTC; CDR3: CASSLALAGGLETQYF
J: TRBJ2-2; size: .; V: TRBV6-5; D: .; DNA: TGTGCCAGCAGGAGGGCCGGGGAGCTGTTTTTT; CDR3: CASRRAGELFF
J: TRBJ1-4; size: .; V: TRBV6-2/TRBV6-3; D: .; DNA: TGTGCCAGCAGTCACACAGGGACAACTAATGAAAAACTGTTTTTT; CDR3: CASSHTGTTNEKLFF
J: TRBJ2-3; size: once; V: TRBV10-3; D: .; DNA: TGTGCCATCAGGAGGCCTGACACAGATACGCAGTATTTT; CDR3: CAIRRPDTDTQYF
J: TRBJ2-7; size: .; V: TRBV27; D: TRBD1; DNA: TGTGCCAGCATGGATTCCCCGGGACAGGGTTCCTACGAGCAGTACTTC; CDR3: CASMDSPGQGSYEQYF
J: TRBJ1-1; size: .; V: TRBV29-1; D: .; DNA: TGCAGCGCCGAGAGGTTTCGTGACACTGAAGCTTTCTTT; CDR3: CSAERFRDTEAFF
J: TRBJ2-7; size: .; V: TRBV18; D: .; DNA: TGTGCCAGCTCAGTACAGGGTTCGTCCTACGAGCAGTACTTC; CDR3: CASSVQGSSYEQYF
J: TRBJ2-7; size: .; V: TRBV28; D: .; DNA: TGTGCCAGCAGCCTAGGACAGAATCCCTACGAGCAGTACTTC; CDR3: CASSLGQNPYEQYF
J: TRBJ2-1; size: .; V: TRBV11-3; D: TRBD2; DNA: TGTGCCAGCAGCTTAGATCGCGGGAGAAACCAGGTAGAGCAGTTCTTC; CDR3: CASSLDRGRNQVEQFF
J: TRBJ1-3; size: .; V: TRBV18; D: TRBD1; DNA: TGTGCCAGCTCACTTTATACCGGGACAGGGTCCGGAAACACCATATATTTT; CDR3: CASSLYTGTGSGNTIYF
J: TRBJ2-5; size: once; V: TRBV20-1; D: TRBD1; DNA: TGCAGTGTTGACAGGGATGAGACCCAGTACTTC; CDR3: CSVDRDETQYF
J: TRBJ2-1; size: once; V: TRBV5-4; D: TRBD2; DNA: TGTGCCAGCAGCCTGAGCGGGGCATCGTCTCAGTTCTTC; CDR3: CASSLSGASSQFF
J: TRBJ2-1; size: .; V: TRBV5-1; D: .; DNA: TGCGCCAGCAGCTACTACGCGGGGCTCGATGAGCAGTTCTTC; CDR3: CASSYYAGLDEQFF
J: TRBJ1-1; size: once; V: TRBV18; D: .; DNA: TGTGCCAGCTCACCTGGCATGAACACTGAAGCTTTCTTT; CDR3: CASSPGMNTEAFF
J: TRBJ2-1; size: .; V: TRBV10-3; D: TRBD2; DNA: TGTGCCATCAGTGAGTCGAGTCCGGGACTAGTAGTGCAGTTCTTC; CDR3: CAISESSPGLVVQFF
J: TRBJ2-7; size: .; V: TRBV28; D: .; DNA: TGTGCCAGCAGTTTCCCCCCAACCTACGAGCAGTACTTC; CDR3: CASSFPPTYEQYF
J: TRBJ1-3; size: .; V: TRBV7-8; D: .; DNA: TGTGCCAGCAGCTGGAGTAGGCCCGGAAACACCATATATTTT; CDR3: CASSWSRPGNTIYF
J: TRBJ2-7; size: .; V: TRBV7-9; D: .; DNA: TGTGCCAGCAGCTCGGCCGGGACCTACGAGCAGTACTTC; CDR3: CASSSAGTYEQYF
J: TRBJ2-7; size: .; V: TRBV19; D: TRBD1; DNA: TGTGCCAGTAGTATGTCAGGGGGATTCTACGAGCAGTACTTC; CDR3: CASSMSGGFYEQYF
J: TRBJ1-1; size: .; V: TRBV9; D: TRBD1; DNA: TGTGCCAGCAGCTTCGGCGGACAGGGGGACACTGAAGCTTTCTTT; CDR3: CASSFGGQGDTEAFF
J: TRBJ2-5; size: .; V: TRBV21-1; D: .; DNA: TGTGCCAGCAGCAAAAAACGAACAGGGGTCCAAGAGACCCAGTACTTC; CDR3: CASSKKRTGVQETQYF
J: TRBJ1-2; size: .; V: TRBV28; D: .; DNA: TGTGCCAGCAGTTTGGGGGGGCAGGGTGGCTACACCTTC; CDR3: CASSLGGQGGYTF
J: TRBJ2-2; size: .; V: TRBV7-9; D: TRBD1; DNA: TGTGCCAGCAGTCTCCCACCGGGACAGACTACCGGGGAGCTGTTTTTT; CDR3: CASSLPPGQTTGELFF
J: TRBJ1-1; size: .; V: TRBV7-6; D: .; DNA: TGTGCCAGCAGCTTAGCGGGACACCCGTGGACTGAAGCTTTCTTT; CDR3: CASSLAGHPWTEAFF
J: TRBJ2-1; size: .; V: TRBV7-6; D: .; DNA: TGTGCCAGCAGCTTAGGCTACCTAGGTGAGCAGTTCTTC; CDR3: CASSLGYLGEQFF
J: TRBJ2-1; size: .; V: TRBV18; D: .; DNA: TGTGCCAGCTCACCCGTCTCGGGCAATGAGCAGTTCTTC; CDR3: CASSPVSGNEQFF
J: TRBJ1-5; size: .; V: TRBV28; D: TRBD1; DNA: TGTGCCAGCAGTCCGCTGGGACAGGGAATAGGACAGCCCCAGCATTTT; CDR3: CASSPLGQGIGQPQHF
J: TRBJ2-1; size: .; V: TRBV19; D: .; DNA: TGTGCCAGTAGTATCTATAATAACAGACACAATGAGCAGTTCTTC; CDR3: CASSIYNNRHNEQFF
J: TRBJ1-5; size: .; V: TRBV6-2/TRBV6-3; D: .; DNA: TGTGCCAGCAGTTATTCAGGGAACAATCAGCCCCAGCATTTT; CDR3: CASSYSGNNQPQHF